The TCR beta chain under discussion was sequenced for a study of blood T cell repertoires in COVID-19. The table came from immunoSEQ multiplex PCR; TCRdb's copy has only in-frame clones and leaves some out. The sample lists roughly 150,000 clones; roughly 89% were seen once. The sequence came from a woman in her sixties or seventies with COVID-19, enrolled during active disease. The sample consisted of peripheral blood.

CDR3 nucleotides: TGTGCCTGTCTACAGGGAAACACTGAAGCTTTCTTT. It specifies CACLQGNTEAFF. The J gene is TRBJ1-1, the V gene TRBV30, with a possible D match to TRBD1 (6 bases). Looked up from germline, CDR1 is GTSNPN and CDR2 is SVGIG (reference sequence). V gave up 6 bases and J gave up 2 bases, with 10 bases separating them. The CDR3 runs to 12 residues.